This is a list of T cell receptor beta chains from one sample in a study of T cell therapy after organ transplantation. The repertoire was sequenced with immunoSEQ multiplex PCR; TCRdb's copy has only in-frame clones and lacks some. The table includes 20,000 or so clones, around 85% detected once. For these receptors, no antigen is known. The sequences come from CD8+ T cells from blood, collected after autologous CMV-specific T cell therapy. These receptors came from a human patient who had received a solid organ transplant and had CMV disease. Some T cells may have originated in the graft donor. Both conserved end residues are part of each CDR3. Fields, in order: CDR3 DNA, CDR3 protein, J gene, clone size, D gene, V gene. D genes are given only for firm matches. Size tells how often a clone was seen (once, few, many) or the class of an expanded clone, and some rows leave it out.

cdr3_nt: TGTGCCAGCAGCCTCAGACTAGCGGGATCTGGGGATGAGCAGTTCTTC
cdr3_aa: CASSLRLAGSGDEQFF
j_call: TRBJ2-1
clone_size: NA
d_call: TRBD2
v_call: TRBV4-2

cdr3_nt: TGTGCCAGCAGTTACAGTCAGTACCTCCGGGACACCATATATTTT
cdr3_aa: CASSYSQYLRDTIYF
j_call: TRBJ1-3
clone_size: NA
d_call: NA
v_call: TRBV6-6

cdr3_nt: TGTGCCAGCAGTTACGATCGAGAGACCTACGAGCAGTACTTC
cdr3_aa: CASSYDRETYEQYF
j_call: TRBJ2-7
clone_size: NA
d_call: NA
v_call: TRBV6-5

cdr3_nt: TGTGCCAGCAGCTTAGGGACTAGCCCCGATAGGGATGAGCAGTTCTTC
cdr3_aa: CASSLGTSPDRDEQFF
j_call: TRBJ2-1
clone_size: NA
d_call: TRBD2
v_call: TRBV11-2

cdr3_nt: TGTGCTAGTGGTTTGGTCCCAGCGGGTTTAGCCTACGAGCAGTACTTC
cdr3_aa: CASGLVPAGLAYEQYF
j_call: TRBJ2-7
clone_size: once
d_call: NA
v_call: TRBV12-5

cdr3_nt: TGTGCCAGCAGTTCCTTATCAGGGGGCGGACTTCACTACGAGCAGTACTTC
cdr3_aa: CASSSLSGGGLHYEQYF
j_call: TRBJ2-7
clone_size: NA
d_call: TRBD1
v_call: TRBV27

cdr3_nt: TGTGCCAGCAGCCCCCGCGGGGGGATCCACGAAGAGACCCAGTACTTC
cdr3_aa: CASSPRGGIHEETQYF
j_call: TRBJ2-5
clone_size: NA
d_call: TRBD2
v_call: TRBV7-9

cdr3_nt: TGTGCCAGTAGAGTTTGCCCTGAAGCTTTCTTT
cdr3_aa: CASRVCPEAFF
j_call: TRBJ1-1
clone_size: NA
d_call: NA
v_call: TRBV19

cdr3_nt: TGTGCCAGCGCCGCCGGGACAGGCGATGGCTACACCTTC
cdr3_aa: CASAAGTGDGYTF
j_call: TRBJ1-2
clone_size: NA
d_call: TRBD1
v_call: TRBV6-5

cdr3_nt: TGTGCCTGGGGCGGGACAGGGTGGAACGAGCAGTACTTC
cdr3_aa: CAWGGTGWNEQYF
j_call: TRBJ2-7
clone_size: NA
d_call: TRBD1
v_call: TRBV30

cdr3_nt: TGTGCCTGGAGTGCGGGGACAGGGGGAGAGACCCAGTACTTC
cdr3_aa: CAWSAGTGGETQYF
j_call: TRBJ2-5
clone_size: NA
d_call: TRBD1
v_call: TRBV30

cdr3_nt: TGTGCCAGCAGCTGGGAGGGGCGCGGGGAGTTCTTC
cdr3_aa: CASSWEGRGEFF
j_call: TRBJ2-1
clone_size: NA
d_call: TRBD2
v_call: TRBV5-4

cdr3_nt: TGTGCCAGCAGTGTTACAGGGTTGTGGACAGATACGCAGTATTTT
cdr3_aa: CASSVTGLWTDTQYF
j_call: TRBJ2-3
clone_size: NA
d_call: NA
v_call: TRBV6-5

cdr3_nt: TGTGCCAGCAACCTAAACAGGGGCACTGAAGCTTTCTTT
cdr3_aa: CASNLNRGTEAFF
j_call: TRBJ1-1
clone_size: medium-sized
d_call: TRBD1
v_call: TRBV6-5

cdr3_nt: TGTGCCAGCAGCTACCAGGGACAGGCCTACGAGCAGTACTTC
cdr3_aa: CASSYQGQAYEQYF
j_call: TRBJ2-7
clone_size: NA
d_call: TRBD1
v_call: TRBV11-2

cdr3_nt: TGTGCCAGCAGCCCCGGGACAGTGGCGCTCTACGAGCAGTACTTC
cdr3_aa: CASSPGTVALYEQYF
j_call: TRBJ2-7
clone_size: NA
d_call: TRBD1
v_call: TRBV5-8

cdr3_nt: TGTGCCAGCAGTGGCCCAGACAGGTACTATGGGGAGGAGCAGTTCTTC
cdr3_aa: CASSGPDRYYGEEQFF
j_call: TRBJ2-1
clone_size: NA
d_call: NA
v_call: TRBV6-1

cdr3_nt: TGTGCCAGCAGCATGCACACAGATACGCAGTATTTT
cdr3_aa: CASSMHTDTQYF
j_call: TRBJ2-3
clone_size: NA
d_call: NA
v_call: TRBV9

cdr3_nt: TGTGCCAGCATCTCGACGGGGGACACAGATACGCAGTATTTT
cdr3_aa: CASISTGDTDTQYF
j_call: TRBJ2-3
clone_size: NA
d_call: NA
v_call: TRBV5-6

cdr3_nt: TGTGCCAGCAGTTATCGGGACAGGGGACCGAACACTGAAGCTTTCTTT
cdr3_aa: CASSYRDRGPNTEAFF
j_call: TRBJ1-1
clone_size: NA
d_call: TRBD1
v_call: TRBV6-5